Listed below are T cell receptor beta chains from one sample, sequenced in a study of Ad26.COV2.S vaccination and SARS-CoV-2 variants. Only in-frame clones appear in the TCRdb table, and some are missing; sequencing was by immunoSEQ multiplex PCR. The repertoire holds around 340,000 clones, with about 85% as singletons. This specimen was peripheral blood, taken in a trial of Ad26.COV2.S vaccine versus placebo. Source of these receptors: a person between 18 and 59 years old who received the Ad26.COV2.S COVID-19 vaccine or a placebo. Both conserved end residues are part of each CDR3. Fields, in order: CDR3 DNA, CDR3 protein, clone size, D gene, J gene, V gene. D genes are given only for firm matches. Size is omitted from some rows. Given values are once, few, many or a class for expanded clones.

TGCGCCAGCAGCCAAGAAGTTAGCGGGGGGGCCAGCGGGGAGCTGTTTTTT,CASSQEVSGGASGELFF,NA,TRBD2,TRBJ2-2,TRBV4-1
TGTGCCAGCGGAAAGGGCAATCAGCCCCAGCATTTT,CASGKGNQPQHF,NA,NA,TRBJ1-5,TRBV7-9
TGTGCCTGGAGAACGGACGTCCGGATTTCCGAAGCTTTCTTT,CAWRTDVRISEAFF,once,NA,TRBJ1-1,TRBV30
TGCGCCAGCAGCCAAACCCGGGTCAAAGTAGGGACTGAAGCTTTCTTT,CASSQTRVKVGTEAFF,NA,NA,TRBJ1-1,TRBV4-1
TGTGCCAGCACCTTCGGGGGGATGGGGAAGCCCCAGCATTTT,CASTFGGMGKPQHF,NA,NA,TRBJ1-5,TRBV28
TGTGCCACCGCCAGAGGGGGTATAAACTATGGCTACACCTTC,CATARGGINYGYTF,NA,NA,TRBJ1-2,TRBV15
TGTGCCAGCAGCCTCGGGACAGGGTACTACGAGCAGTACTTC,CASSLGTGYYEQYF,NA,TRBD1,TRBJ2-7,TRBV28
TGTGCCAGCTCACCACAAGGAGCGGACACTGAAGCTTTCTTT,CASSPQGADTEAFF,NA,NA,TRBJ1-1,TRBV18
TGTGCCAGCAGTGAACCCTCGCGGACAGCTTTCTTT,CASSEPSRTAFF,NA,NA,TRBJ1-1,TRBV25-1
TGTGCCAGCAGTTTAGGTGGGTTTTTTTCATACGAGCAGTACTTC,CASSLGGFFSYEQYF,NA,NA,TRBJ2-7,TRBV27
TGTGCCAGCAGCCCAGGGACAGGGTTGTCCTACGAGCAGTACTTC,CASSPGTGLSYEQYF,NA,TRBD1,TRBJ2-7,TRBV6-5
TGTGCCAGCAGTGAGCAGGGAGGTAATGAAAAACTGTTTTTT,CASSEQGGNEKLFF,NA,NA,TRBJ1-4,TRBV2
TGTGCCAGCAGTGGAGCACAGGGAATCTACACCTTC,CASSGAQGIYTF,NA,NA,TRBJ1-2,TRBV2
TGTGCCAGCAGCTTAGGCTCACCAGGGGAGACCCAGTACTTC,CASSLGSPGETQYF,NA,NA,TRBJ2-5,TRBV7-9
TGTGCCAGCAGCTCCAGGACTAGCGGTTCCTACGAGCAGTACTTC,CASSSRTSGSYEQYF,NA,TRBD2,TRBJ2-7,TRBV7-2
TGTGCCACCAGTGGGACAGGGACGAACACCGGGGAGCTGTTTTTT,CATSGTGTNTGELFF,NA,TRBD1,TRBJ2-2,TRBV24-1
TGTGCCAGCAGCTCTTTCACAGGGGGCGGCTACACCTTC,CASSSFTGGGYTF,NA,TRBD1,TRBJ1-2,TRBV7-2
TGTGCCATAGGCGAGGGGACAACAACTAATGAAAAACTGTTTTTT,CAIGEGTTTNEKLFF,NA,NA,TRBJ1-4,TRBV28
TGTGCCAGCTCACCCCCGAACACCGGGGAGCTGTTTTTT,CASSPPNTGELFF,NA,NA,TRBJ2-2,TRBV18
TGTGCCAGCAGCTTAAGCTGGCCGCAGTATAATGAAAAACTGTTTTTT,CASSLSWPQYNEKLFF,NA,NA,TRBJ1-4,TRBV5-5
TGCGCCAGCAGCCCGACAGGGTCTTACTACGAGCAGTACTTC,CASSPTGSYYEQYF,few,TRBD1,TRBJ2-7,TRBV4-1
TGTGCCAGCTCAGCTCGTATGATCCGGGACGGAAATTCACCCCTCCACTTT,CASSARMIRDGNSPLHF,NA,NA,TRBJ1-6,TRBV18
TGTGCCAGCAGCTTTATACCTCCCCTAACAGATACGCAGTATTTT,CASSFIPPLTDTQYF,NA,NA,TRBJ2-3,TRBV11-2
TGTGCCAGCAGCTTAGGAGGACAGGGGGCCTATGAGCAGTTCTTC,CASSLGGQGAYEQFF,NA,TRBD1,TRBJ2-1,TRBV7-3
TGTGCCAGCAGTCATTCCAGGGGACTAAACACTGAAGCTTTCTTT,CASSHSRGLNTEAFF,NA,NA,TRBJ1-1,TRBV6-5
TGTGCCAGCAGCCAAGTCAAGGGTGAGCAGTTCTTC,CASSQVKGEQFF,NA,NA,TRBJ2-1,TRBV3-1/TRBV3-2
TGTGCCAGCAGTGAAACAGGTAGTCTCTACGAGCAGTACTTC,CASSETGSLYEQYF,NA,NA,TRBJ2-7,TRBV25-1
TGTGCCAGCAGCGAGGACCGAAATCAGCCCCAGCATTTT,CASSEDRNQPQHF,NA,NA,TRBJ1-5,TRBV5-4
TGTGCCAGCAGTTTTATCCCGAGTGTGAACACTGAAGCTTTCTTT,CASSFIPSVNTEAFF,NA,NA,TRBJ1-1,TRBV27
TGTGCCAGCAGGAATCCCGGGACAGTGCTTAACAATGAGCAGTTCTTC,CASRNPGTVLNNEQFF,NA,TRBD1,TRBJ2-1,TRBV27
TGTGCCTGGAAGGAAAGGGAAAGTAATTCACCCCTCCACTTT,CAWKERESNSPLHF,NA,NA,TRBJ1-6,TRBV30
TGTGCCTGGAGTGGTGTAGGGGCCAACGTCCTGACTTTC,CAWSGVGANVLTF,NA,NA,TRBJ2-6,TRBV30
TGTGCCAGCAGCCTTACTAGCGGGAGCATCGTCGGGGAGCTGTTTTTT,CASSLTSGSIVGELFF,NA,TRBD2,TRBJ2-2,TRBV28
TGCAGTGCTAGCTCTGGGTATGGCTACACCTTC,CSASSGYGYTF,NA,NA,TRBJ1-2,TRBV20-1
TGTGCCAGCAGTTTGTCGGTTCAGCGGGCTTTCTTT,CASSLSVQRAFF,NA,NA,TRBJ1-1,TRBV28
TGTGCCAGCAGCCCGCGGGGGGGCAATGAGCAGTTCTTC,CASSPRGGNEQFF,NA,TRBD2,TRBJ2-1,TRBV7-3
TGTGCTAGTGGTTTGGTACAGGGCCGAAATGAGCAGTTCTTC,CASGLVQGRNEQFF,NA,NA,TRBJ2-1,TRBV12-5
TGCGCCAGCGAGGTGGATAGGGGAACAGATACGCAGTATTTT,CASEVDRGTDTQYF,once,NA,TRBJ2-3,TRBV10-2
TGTGCCAGCAGTTCGGGACGTCGAGAGACCCAGTACTTC,CASSSGRRETQYF,once,NA,TRBJ2-5,TRBV6-5
TGCGCCAGCAGCCCTACCAACCAGGAATTCACCGAGCAGTACTTC,CASSPTNQEFTEQYF,NA,NA,TRBJ2-7,TRBV4-3
TGTGCCAGCAGTCAGCGGGAGGGCCAGAGCGAGCAGTTCTTC,CASSQREGQSEQFF,once,TRBD2,TRBJ2-1,TRBV6-5
TGTGCCAGCAGCTTGGGCCAGGGGGCGATGAATGAGCAGTTCTTC,CASSLGQGAMNEQFF,medium-sized,TRBD1,TRBJ2-1,TRBV7-6
TGTGCCAGCAGTCCAAGGACAGGGTCTCACCCGAGGGATGAGCAGTTCTTC,CASSPRTGSHPRDEQFF,NA,TRBD1,TRBJ2-1,TRBV6-6
TGTGCCAGCAGCTTGTTTAGCGGGGGGGCCTCCTACAATGAGCAGTTCTTC,CASSLFSGGASYNEQFF,NA,TRBD2,TRBJ2-1,TRBV5-4
TGTGCCAGCAGCGTAGATGCAGGTCAGGTAACCTATAATTCACCCCTCCACTTT,CASSVDAGQVTYNSPLHF,NA,NA,TRBJ1-6,TRBV9
TGTGCCAGCAGCTTAGGGGGACCAGACACAGATACGCAGTATTTT,CASSLGGPDTDTQYF,NA,NA,TRBJ2-3,TRBV7-2
TGCAGCGTCGGGGGGGGCACTAACTATGGCTACACCTTC,CSVGGGTNYGYTF,NA,NA,TRBJ1-2,TRBV29-1
TGTGCCAGCAGACGACCGGGACAGGTCTCTGGGGCCAACGTCCTGACTTTC,CASRRPGQVSGANVLTF,NA,TRBD1,TRBJ2-6,TRBV6-6
TGTGCCAGCAGTAAGGCCTACGAGCAGTACTTC,CASSKAYEQYF,NA,NA,TRBJ2-7,TRBV6-5
TGTGCCAGCAGCCAATTATCCAGGGGTGGAAACACCATATATTTT,CASSQLSRGGNTIYF,few,NA,TRBJ1-3,TRBV3-1/TRBV3-2
NA,CASRVGDGSNQPQHF,NA,NA,TRBJ1-5,TRBV21-1
TGTGCCAGCAGCTTAACTATGCAGTTAGGGGACCAGGGCTTCATCGAGGGTAACACCATATATTTT,CASSLTMQLGDQGFIEGNTIYF,NA,NA,TRBJ1-3,TRBV7-3
TGTGCCAGCAGCGCCAGGACCATTCAGGACAATGAGCAGTTCTTC,CASSARTIQDNEQFF,NA,NA,TRBJ2-1,TRBV9
TGTGCCAGCAGCTTGGCCCGTGGGGACTGGAGCACAGATACGCAGTATTTT,CASSLARGDWSTDTQYF,NA,NA,TRBJ2-3,TRBV5-4
TGTGCCAGCGCCCGGGGGGCTAATGAAAAACTGTTTTTT,CASARGANEKLFF,NA,NA,TRBJ1-4,TRBV6-6
TGCAGCGTTGAAAAGGGACAAGGAGAGACCCAGTACTTC,CSVEKGQGETQYF,NA,NA,TRBJ2-5,TRBV29-1
TGTGCCAGCAGCTTAGCAGGGGATCAGCCCCAGCATTTT,CASSLAGDQPQHF,once,NA,TRBJ1-5,TRBV13